One and the same sample provided the 16 T cell receptor beta chains below, sequenced in a study of T cell responses to AZD1222 COVID-19 vaccine. Method: immunoSEQ multiplex PCR; TCRdb's copy keeps in-frame clones and lacks some. The sample contains about 110,000 clones, about four fifths of which appear only once. The specimen comprised peripheral blood, sampled on day 0 of AZD1222 vaccination. The receptors here all came from an adult in good health.

Of note for this clone: Other DNA sequences in the sample encode the same CDR3. The rearrangement joins TRBV5-4 to TRBJ2-5; D is tentatively TRBD1 or TRBD2 (7 bases each). The V end lost 6 bases, the J end lost 1 base, and 25 bases lay between the germline ends. Germline lookup yields CDR1 SGHNT and CDR2 YYREEE (reference sequence). CDR3 length: 18 residues. CDR3 region: CASKQRGGGGFGQETQYF. The DNA of the CDR3 is TGTGCCAGCAAACAAAGGGGAGGGGGCGGATTTGGCCAAGAGACCCAGTACTTC.

The V and J genes are TRBV19 and TRBJ1-5, with TRBD1 as a possible D gene (5 bases). Trimming pared 9 bases from V and 3 bases from J, leaving 12 bases between. Germline-derived CDR1 and CDR2 are LNHDA and SQIVND (reference sequence). CDR3 length: 13 amino acids. CDR3 sequence: CASHGTYNQPQHF. The CDR3 DNA sequence: TGTGCCAGCCATGGGACGTACAATCAGCCCCAGCATTTT.

The CDR3 DNA reads as TGTGCCAGCAGTGGGACAGACTCCTACGAGCAGTACTTC. It specifies CASSGTDSYEQYF. The chain joins TRBV12-3 or TRBV12-4 to TRBJ2-7; 7 bases are shared with TRBD1. The CDR3 covers 13 residues. J lost 0 bases, V lost 5 bases, and 1 base had no gene match.

CDR3 region: CASSQGLGQGADEQYF. DNA for the CDR3: TGTGCCAGCAGCCAAGGTCTGGGACAGGGGGCCGACGAGCAGTACTTC. This chain joins TRBV3-1 (or the pseudogene TRBV3-2) and TRBJ2-7; the match to TRBD1 covers 12 bases. The germline gives CDR1 LGHDT, CDR2 YNNKEL (reference sequence). V gave up 1 base and J gave up 5 bases; unmatched junction bases: 6. The CDR3 sequence is 16 residues long.

The chain couples TRBV18 to TRBJ2-1; the match to TRBD1 covers 10 bases. V was pared by 2 bases and J by 8 bases, with 3 bases of the junction left unmatched. CDR1 KGHSH and CDR2 LQKENI come from the germline V gene. The CDR3 spans 14 residues. CDR3 DNA sequence: TGTGCCAGCTCACCAACCGGGACAGGGGATGAGCAGTTCTTC. This sequence encodes CASSPTGTGDEQFF.

This chain uses TRBV28 with TRBJ1-4; D is possibly TRBD1 (5 bases). V was pared by 5 bases and J by 6 bases, with 16 bases between. The CDR3 has 15 amino acids. Germline CDR1 reads MDHEN; CDR2 reads SYDVKM. DNA of the CDR3: TGTGCCAGCAGTCCCTCGGGGGGGTCGTATGAAAAACTGTTTTTT. Its translation is CASSPSGGSYEKLFF.

CDR3 region: CASSRDLPHEQYF. CDR3 bases: TGTGCCAGCAGCCGGGACCTCCCCCACGAGCAGTACTTC. The chain links TRBV14 to TRBJ2-7; either TRBD1 or TRBD2 may fit D (5 bases each). Germline V gives CDR1 SGHDN, CDR2 FVKESK. The CDR3 extends over 13 amino acids. Trimming shortened V by 4 bases and J by 5 bases, and 12 bases separated the two germline ends.

The chain recombines TRBV6-5 with TRBJ1-1; 11 bases match TRBD1. Germline CDR1 reads MNHEY; CDR2 reads SVGAGI. V trimming: 1 base; J trimming: 10 bases; junction bases outside the gene matches: 11. The CDR3 has 16 residues. The CDR3 spells CASSYFRTGGIGLAFF. For the CDR3, the DNA is TGTGCCAGCAGTTACTTCCGGACAGGGGGCATAGGTCTAGCTTTCTTT.

V usage is TRBV9 and J usage is TRBJ2-3; TRBD1 is a possible D gene (7 bases). Germline V CDR1 and CDR2: SGDLS, YYNGEE. Trimming took 2 bases from V and 3 from J, leaving 13 bases between them. The CDR3 has 15 residues. CDR3 amino acids: CASSVEGQSTDTQYF. The DNA of the CDR3 is TGTGCCAGCAGCGTGGAGGGACAGTCAACAGATACGCAGTATTTT.

The chain joins TRBV4-3 to TRBJ2-5; 7 nucleotides line up with TRBD2. Germline-derived CDR1 and CDR2 are LGHNA and YSLEER. With 2 bases clipped from V and 5 bases from J, the junction kept 11 bases outside the gene matches. CDR3 length: 16 residues. CDR3 bases: TGCGCCAGCAGCCAACGAGGATTAGTGGGGGGGGAGACCCAGTACTTC. Translation gives CASSQRGLVGGETQYF.

The rearrangement links TRBV5-4 to TRBJ2-5; 11 nucleotides agree with TRBD1. Losses at the gene ends were 3 bases for V and 5 bases for J; bases not matched to a gene: 12. Germline-derived CDR1 and CDR2 are SGHNT and YYREEE (reference sequence). This CDR3 spans 17 amino acids. CDR3 region: CASSSGQGDPMVETQYF. CDR3 in DNA: TGTGCCAGCAGCTCGGGACAGGGGGACCCAATGGTGGAGACCCAGTACTTC. Filled out from reference TRBV5-4 and TRBJ2-5, the complete variable domain reads ETGVTQSPTHLIKTRGQQVTLRCSSQSGHNTVSWYQQALGQGPQFIFQYYREEENGRGNFPPRFSGLQFPNYSSELNVNALELDDSALYLCASSSGQGDPMVETQYFGPGTRLLVL.

The chain couples TRBV4-3 to TRBJ1-1; unclear D gene. CDR1 and CDR2 (germline): LGHNA, YSLEER. V gave up 0 bases and J gave up 0 bases, with 14 bases separating them. CDR3 length: 17 amino acids. The CDR3 DNA reads as TGCGCCAGCAGCCAAGAATTTTTCGATGATCTGAACACTGAAGCTTTCTTT. It yields the protein CASSQEFFDDLNTEAFF.

The genes are TRBV18 and TRBJ2-3; D is possibly TRBD2 (6 bases). Germline CDR1 is KGHSH and CDR2 is LQKENI. V lost 1 base to trimming and J lost 3 bases, with 11 bases between them. This CDR3 spans 15 amino acids. The CDR3 DNA follows: TGTGCCAGCTCACCACGGGCAGGAGGGACAGATACGCAGTATTTT. Translated: CASSPRAGGTDTQYF.

This clone showed up just once. The sample holds other DNA sequences that translate to the same CDR3. DNA of the CDR3: TGTGCCAGCAGCTTAGCAGGAAACCAAGAGACCCAGTACTTC. Its protein product is CASSLAGNQETQYF. The chain couples TRBV7-2 to TRBJ2-5; D gene unclear. Germline CDR1 is SGHTA and CDR2 is FQGNSA. The CDR3 is 14 amino acids. Trimming stripped 0 bases from V and 0 bases from J, with 5 bases between.

The gene calls are TRBV9 and TRBJ2-2, with TRBD2 matching 11 bases. The CDR3 covers 17 residues. CDR1 and CDR2 from the germline V gene are SGDLS and YYNGEE. Trimming cost V 3 bases and J 7 bases; bases outside gene matches: 11. CDR3 nucleotides: TGTGCCAGCAGCGCCCGGGGTAGCGGGGGGGCCGGCGGGGAGCTGTTTTTT. As protein: CASSARGSGGAGGELFF. The full variable domain, rest sourced from reference TRBV9 and TRBJ2-2, is DSGVTQTPKHLITATGQRVTLRCSPRSGDLSVYWYQQSLDQGLQFLIQYYNGEERAKGNILERFSAQQFPDLHSELNLSSLELGDSALYFCASSARGSGGAGGELFFGEGSRLTVL.

The chain employs TRBV11-2 and TRBJ2-1; D gene ambiguous. This CDR3 has 14 residues. Germline V gene lookup returns CDR1 SGHAT and CDR2 FQNNGV. The V end was cut by 4 bases, the J end by 3 bases, with 10 bases between. CDR3 protein: CASSSQPRYNEQFF. The DNA of the CDR3 is TGTGCCAGCAGCTCCCAACCTCGCTACAATGAGCAGTTCTTC.